This entry describes one TCR beta chain. Antigen: not known. The entry originates in a study of T cells after yellow fever vaccination. Overall study findings and caveats: Boosting was followed by the reappearance of most primary-vaccination clones (around 96% CD4, 85% to 90% CD8).

In TCRdb, the 5' RACE reads were re-called with MiXCR into one record per CDR3 protein. The sample carries some 550,000 distinct CDR3 sequences, roughly a fifth recorded once. The specimen was PBMCs, collected 15 days after the yellow fever booster vaccination. The source is a man younger than 40 who received the YFV17D yellow fever vaccine.

In DNA, the CDR3 is TGTGCCACCAGCCGCCGGGACACCAAAGAGACCCAGTACTTC. Its protein product is CATSRRDTKETQYF. This sequence joins TRBV15 and TRBJ2-5, with D maybe TRBD1 (6 bases). Per germline, CDR1 LNHNV and CDR2 YYDKDF (reference sequence). The CDR3 sequence is 14 residues long. V was trimmed by 5 bases and J by 3 bases, leaving 13 bases between them.